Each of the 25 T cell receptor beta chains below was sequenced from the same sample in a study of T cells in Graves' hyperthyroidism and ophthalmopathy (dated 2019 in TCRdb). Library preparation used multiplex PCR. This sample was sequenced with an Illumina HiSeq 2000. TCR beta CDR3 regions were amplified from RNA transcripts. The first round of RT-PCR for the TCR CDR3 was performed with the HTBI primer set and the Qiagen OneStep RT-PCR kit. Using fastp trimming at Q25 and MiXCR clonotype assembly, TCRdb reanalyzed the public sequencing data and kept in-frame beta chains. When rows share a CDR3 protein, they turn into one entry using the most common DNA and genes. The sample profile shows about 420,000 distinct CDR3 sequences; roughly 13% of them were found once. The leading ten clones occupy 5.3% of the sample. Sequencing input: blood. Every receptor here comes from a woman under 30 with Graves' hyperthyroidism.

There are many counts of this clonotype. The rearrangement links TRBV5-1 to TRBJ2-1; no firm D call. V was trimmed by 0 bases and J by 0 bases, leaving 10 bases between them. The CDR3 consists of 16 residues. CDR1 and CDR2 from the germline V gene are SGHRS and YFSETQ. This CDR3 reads CASSLDVSSSYNEQFF. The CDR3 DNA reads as TGCGCCAGCAGCTTGGATGTGTCGAGCTCCTACAATGAGCAGTTCTTC. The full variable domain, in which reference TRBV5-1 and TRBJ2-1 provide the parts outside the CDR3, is KAGVTQTPRYLIKTRGQQVTLSCSPISGHRSVSWYQQTPGQGLQFLFEYFSETQRNKGNFPGRFSGRQFSNSRSEMNVSTLELGDSALYLCASSLDVSSSYNEQFFGPGTRLTVL.

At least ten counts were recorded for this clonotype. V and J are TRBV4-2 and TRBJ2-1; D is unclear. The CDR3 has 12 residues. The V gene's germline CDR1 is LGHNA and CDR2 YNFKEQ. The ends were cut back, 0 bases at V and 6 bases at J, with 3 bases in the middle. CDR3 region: CASSQDVNEQFF. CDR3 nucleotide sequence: TGTGCCAGCAGCCAAGATGTCAATGAGCAGTTCTTC.

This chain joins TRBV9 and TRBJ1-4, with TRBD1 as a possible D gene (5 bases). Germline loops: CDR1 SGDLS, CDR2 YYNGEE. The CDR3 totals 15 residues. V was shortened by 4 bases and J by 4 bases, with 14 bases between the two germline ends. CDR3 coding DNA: TGTGCCAGCAGCCCTCCCGGGGGACTTAATGAAAAACTGTTTTTT. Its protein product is CASSPPGGLNEKLFF. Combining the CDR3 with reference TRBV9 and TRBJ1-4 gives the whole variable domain DSGVTQTPKHLITATGQRVTLRCSPRSGDLSVYWYQQSLDQGLQFLIQYYNGEERAKGNILERFSAQQFPDLHSELNLSSLELGDSALYFCASSPPGGLNEKLFFGSGTQLSVL.

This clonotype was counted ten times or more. CDR3 amino acids: CSALEASGQETQYF. Written as DNA, the CDR3 is TGCAGTGCCTTAGAGGCTAGCGGCCAAGAGACCCAGTACTTC. This chain uses TRBV20-1 with TRBJ2-5; 7 bases are a match to TRBD2. CDR1 and CDR2 from the germline V gene are DFQATT and SNEGSKA (reference sequence). The V and J ends lost 6 bases and 1 base, in that order; junction bases with no gene match: 8. The CDR3 is 14 residues long.

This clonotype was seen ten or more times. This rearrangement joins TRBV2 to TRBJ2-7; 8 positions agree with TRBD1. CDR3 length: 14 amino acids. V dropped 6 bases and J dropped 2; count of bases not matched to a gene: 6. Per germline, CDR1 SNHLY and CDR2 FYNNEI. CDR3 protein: CASRPRDRPYEQYF. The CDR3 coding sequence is TGTGCCAGCAGGCCCCGGGACAGGCCCTACGAGCAGTACTTC.

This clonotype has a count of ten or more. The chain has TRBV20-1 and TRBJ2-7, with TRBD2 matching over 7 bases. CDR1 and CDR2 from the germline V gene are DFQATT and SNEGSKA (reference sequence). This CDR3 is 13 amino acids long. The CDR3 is CSWRRESTYEQYF. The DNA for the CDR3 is TGCAGCTGGCGGCGGGAGAGCACCTACGAGCAGTACTTC.

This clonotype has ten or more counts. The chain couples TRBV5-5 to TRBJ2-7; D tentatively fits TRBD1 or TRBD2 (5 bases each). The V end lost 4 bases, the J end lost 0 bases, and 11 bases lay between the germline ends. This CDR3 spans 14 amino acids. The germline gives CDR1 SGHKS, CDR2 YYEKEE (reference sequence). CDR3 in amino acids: CASSQRDASYEQYF. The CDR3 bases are TGTGCCAGCAGCCAACGGGACGCCTCCTACGAGCAGTACTTC.

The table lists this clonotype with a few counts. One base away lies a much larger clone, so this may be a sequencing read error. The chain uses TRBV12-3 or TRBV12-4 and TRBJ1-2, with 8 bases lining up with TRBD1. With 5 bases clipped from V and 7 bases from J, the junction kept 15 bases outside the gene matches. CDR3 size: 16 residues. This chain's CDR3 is CASSPLPGQVIGGYTF. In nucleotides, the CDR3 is TGTGCCAGCAGTCCTCTCCCGGGACAGGTAATCGGTGGCTACACCTTC.

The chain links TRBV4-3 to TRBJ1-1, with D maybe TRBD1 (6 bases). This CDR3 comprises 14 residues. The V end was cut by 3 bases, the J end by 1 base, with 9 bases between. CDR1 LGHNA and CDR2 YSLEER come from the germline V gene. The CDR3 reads CASSHWGQNTEAFF. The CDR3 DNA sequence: TGCGCCAGCAGCCACTGGGGACAGAACACTGAAGCTTTCTTT.

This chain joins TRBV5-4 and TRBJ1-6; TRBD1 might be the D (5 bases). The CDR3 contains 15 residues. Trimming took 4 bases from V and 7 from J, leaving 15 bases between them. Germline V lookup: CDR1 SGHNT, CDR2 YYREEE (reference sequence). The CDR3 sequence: CASSKTGTSNSPLHF. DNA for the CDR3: TGTGCCAGCAGCAAAACCGGGACTAGCAATTCACCCCTCCACTTT.

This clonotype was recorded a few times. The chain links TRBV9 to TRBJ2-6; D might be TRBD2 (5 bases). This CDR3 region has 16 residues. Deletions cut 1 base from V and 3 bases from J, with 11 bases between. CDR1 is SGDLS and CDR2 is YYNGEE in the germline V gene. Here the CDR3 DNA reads TGTGCCAGCAGCGTAAGGAGGAGCGGTGGGGCCAACGTCCTGACTTTC. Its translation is CASSVRRSGGANVLTF.

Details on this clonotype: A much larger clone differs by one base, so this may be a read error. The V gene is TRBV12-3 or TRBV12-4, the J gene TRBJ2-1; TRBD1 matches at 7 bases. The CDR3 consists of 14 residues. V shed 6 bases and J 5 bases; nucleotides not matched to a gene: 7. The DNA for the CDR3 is TGTGCCAGCAGCTTCCGGACAGGAGACAATGAGCAGTTCTTC. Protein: CASSFRTGDNEQFF.

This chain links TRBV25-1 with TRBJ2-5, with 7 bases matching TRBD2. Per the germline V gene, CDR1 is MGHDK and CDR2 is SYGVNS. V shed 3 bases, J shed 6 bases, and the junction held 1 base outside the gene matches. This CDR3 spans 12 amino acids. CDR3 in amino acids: CASSDSGKTQYF. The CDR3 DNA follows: TGTGCCAGCAGTGACAGCGGGAAGACCCAGTACTTC.

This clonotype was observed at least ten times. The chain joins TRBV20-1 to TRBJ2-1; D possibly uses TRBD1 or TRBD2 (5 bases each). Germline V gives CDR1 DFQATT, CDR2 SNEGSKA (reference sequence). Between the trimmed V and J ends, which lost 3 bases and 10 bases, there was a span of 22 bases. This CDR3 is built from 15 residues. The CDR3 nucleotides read TGCAGTGCTAGGACTGGGCCAGGGCGGGTTGGGGAGCAGTTCTTC. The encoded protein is CSARTGPGRVGEQFF.

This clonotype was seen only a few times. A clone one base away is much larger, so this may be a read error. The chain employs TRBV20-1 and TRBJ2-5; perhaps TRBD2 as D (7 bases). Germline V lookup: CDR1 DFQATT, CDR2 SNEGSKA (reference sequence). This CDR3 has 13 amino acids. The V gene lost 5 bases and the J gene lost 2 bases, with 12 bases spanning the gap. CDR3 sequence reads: CSAPRGGQETQYF. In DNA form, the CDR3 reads TGCAGTGCTCCGAGGGGGGGGCAAGAGACCCAGTACTTC.

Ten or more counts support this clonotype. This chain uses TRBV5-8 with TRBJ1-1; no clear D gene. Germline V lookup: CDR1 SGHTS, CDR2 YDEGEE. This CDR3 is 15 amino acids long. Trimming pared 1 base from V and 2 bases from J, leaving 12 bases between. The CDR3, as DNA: TGTGCCAGCAGCTTGCTGAGACGGACTAACACTGAAGCTTTCTTT. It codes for CASSLLRRTNTEAFF. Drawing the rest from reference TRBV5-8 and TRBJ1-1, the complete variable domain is EAGVTQSPTHLIKTRGQQATLRCSPISGHTSVYWYQQALGLGLQFLLWYDEGEERNRGNFPPRFSGRQFPNYSSELNVNALELEDSALYLCASSLLRRTNTEAFFGQGTRLTVV.

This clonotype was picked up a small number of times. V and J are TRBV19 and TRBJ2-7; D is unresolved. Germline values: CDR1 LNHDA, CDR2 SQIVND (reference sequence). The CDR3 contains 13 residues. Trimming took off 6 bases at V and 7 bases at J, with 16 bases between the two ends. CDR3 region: CASSDGPAYEQYF. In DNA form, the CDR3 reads TGTGCCAGTAGCGACGGACCCGCTTATGAGCAGTACTTC.

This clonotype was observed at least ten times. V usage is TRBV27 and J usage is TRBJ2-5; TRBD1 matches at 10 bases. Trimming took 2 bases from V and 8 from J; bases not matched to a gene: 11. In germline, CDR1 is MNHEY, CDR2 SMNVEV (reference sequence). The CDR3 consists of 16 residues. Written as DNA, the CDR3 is TGTGCCAGCAGTTTACTGTCACAGGACAGGGGGAAAACCCAGTACTTC. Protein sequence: CASSLLSQDRGKTQYF.

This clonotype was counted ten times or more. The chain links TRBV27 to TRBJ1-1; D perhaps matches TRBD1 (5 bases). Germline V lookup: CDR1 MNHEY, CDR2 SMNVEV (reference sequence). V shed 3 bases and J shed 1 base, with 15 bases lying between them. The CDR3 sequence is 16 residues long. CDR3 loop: CASSFFGAHGNTEAFF. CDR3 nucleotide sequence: TGTGCCAGCAGTTTTTTTGGGGCCCACGGGAACACTGAAGCTTTCTTT.

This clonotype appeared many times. The CDR3 DNA follows: TGCAGTACCCGACAGAGGGGAGCGGGGGATTCCTACGAGCAGTACTTC. It specifies CSTRQRGAGDSYEQYF. The V gene is TRBV20-1, the J gene TRBJ2-7; 8 nucleotides align to TRBD2. The V and J ends lost 8 bases and 1 base, in that order; junction bases with no gene match: 16. Germline lookup yields CDR1 DFQATT and CDR2 SNEGSKA (reference sequence). The CDR3 extends over 16 amino acids.

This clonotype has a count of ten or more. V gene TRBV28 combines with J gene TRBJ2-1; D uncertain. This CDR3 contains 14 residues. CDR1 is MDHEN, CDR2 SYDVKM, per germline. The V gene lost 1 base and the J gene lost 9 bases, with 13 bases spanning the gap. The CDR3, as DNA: TGTGCCAGCAGTTTATATGGTCTGGCGGCTGAGCAGTTCTTC. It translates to CASSLYGLAAEQFF.

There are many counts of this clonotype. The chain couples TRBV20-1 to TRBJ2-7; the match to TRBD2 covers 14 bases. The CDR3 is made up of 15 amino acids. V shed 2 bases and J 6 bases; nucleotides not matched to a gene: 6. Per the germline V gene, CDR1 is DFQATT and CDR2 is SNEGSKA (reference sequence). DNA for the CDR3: TGCAGTGCTAGACTTGGGACTAGCGGGAGTCTCGAGCAGTACTTC. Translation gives CSARLGTSGSLEQYF.

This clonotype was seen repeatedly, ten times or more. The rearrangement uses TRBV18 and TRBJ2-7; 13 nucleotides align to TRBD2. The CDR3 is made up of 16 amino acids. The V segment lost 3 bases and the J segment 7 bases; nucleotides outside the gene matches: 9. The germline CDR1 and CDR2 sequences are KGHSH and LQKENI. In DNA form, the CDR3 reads TGTGCCAGCTCACCTGCTGGACTAGCGGGAGCGGGGGAGCAGTACTTC. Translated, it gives CASSPAGLAGAGEQYF.

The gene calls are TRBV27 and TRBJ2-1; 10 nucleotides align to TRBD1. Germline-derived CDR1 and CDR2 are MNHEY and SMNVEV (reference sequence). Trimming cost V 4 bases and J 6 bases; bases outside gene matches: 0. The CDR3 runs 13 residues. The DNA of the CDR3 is TGTGCCAGCAGTTGGGACAGGGGCAATGAGCAGTTCTTC. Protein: CASSWDRGNEQFF.

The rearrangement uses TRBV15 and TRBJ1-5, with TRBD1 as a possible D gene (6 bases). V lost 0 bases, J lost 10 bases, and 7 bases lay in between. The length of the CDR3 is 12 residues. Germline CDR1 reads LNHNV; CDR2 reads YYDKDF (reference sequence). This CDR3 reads CATSRDRGPQHF. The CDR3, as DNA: TGTGCCACCAGCAGAGACAGGGGTCCCCAGCATTTT.